Here is one T cell receptor beta chain with its context. The amount of total RNA extracted per sample was at least 5.5 micrograms. The sample comes from a study of blood T cells in healthy people across ages. Combining a sample-barcoded 5' primer with a J-beta primer mix, a second PCR ran for about 6 to 11 cycles. With 12 random nucleotides, a template-switch adaptor tagged each individual cDNA molecule. TCRdb reanalysed the 5' RACE reads using MiXCR and keeps one entry per CDR3 protein. The sample consists of about 1.6 million distinct CDR3 sequences, 30% to 40% of them appearing once. The CDR3 loop spans 15 amino acids. V was clipped by 5 bases and J by 1 base; unmatched bases: 6. Germline loops: CDR1 MNHEY, CDR2 SVGEGT.

V is TRBV6-2 or TRBV6-3 and J is TRBJ1-2; 8 bases align to TRBD1. The sequencing sample was made of blood. The receptor was derived from a woman aged 25 to 39 in good health. CDR3 sequence (DNA): TGTGCCAGCAGTCGACAGGGGATGGGTAACTATGGCTACACCTTC. Protein: CASSRQGMGNYGYTF.